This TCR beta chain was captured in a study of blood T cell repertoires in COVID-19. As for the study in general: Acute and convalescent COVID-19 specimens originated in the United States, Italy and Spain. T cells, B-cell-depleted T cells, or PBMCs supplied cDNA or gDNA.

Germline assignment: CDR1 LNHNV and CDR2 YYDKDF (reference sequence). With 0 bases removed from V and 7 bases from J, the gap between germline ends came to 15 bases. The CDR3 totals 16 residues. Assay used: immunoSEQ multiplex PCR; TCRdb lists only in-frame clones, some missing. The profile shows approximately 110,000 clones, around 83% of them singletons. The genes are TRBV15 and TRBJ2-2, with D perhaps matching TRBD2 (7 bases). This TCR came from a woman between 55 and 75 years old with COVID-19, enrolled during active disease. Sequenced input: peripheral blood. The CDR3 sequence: CATSRDRGGAIGELFF. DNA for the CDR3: TGTGCCACCAGCAGAGATCGAGGGGGGGCGATCGGGGAGCTGTTTTTT. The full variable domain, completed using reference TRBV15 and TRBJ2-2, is DAMVIQNPRYQVTQFGKPVTLSCSQTLNHNVMYWYQQKSSQAPKLLFHYYDKDFNNEADTPDNFQSRRPNTSFCFLDIRSPGLGDTAMYLCATSRDRGGAIGELFFGEGSRLTVL.